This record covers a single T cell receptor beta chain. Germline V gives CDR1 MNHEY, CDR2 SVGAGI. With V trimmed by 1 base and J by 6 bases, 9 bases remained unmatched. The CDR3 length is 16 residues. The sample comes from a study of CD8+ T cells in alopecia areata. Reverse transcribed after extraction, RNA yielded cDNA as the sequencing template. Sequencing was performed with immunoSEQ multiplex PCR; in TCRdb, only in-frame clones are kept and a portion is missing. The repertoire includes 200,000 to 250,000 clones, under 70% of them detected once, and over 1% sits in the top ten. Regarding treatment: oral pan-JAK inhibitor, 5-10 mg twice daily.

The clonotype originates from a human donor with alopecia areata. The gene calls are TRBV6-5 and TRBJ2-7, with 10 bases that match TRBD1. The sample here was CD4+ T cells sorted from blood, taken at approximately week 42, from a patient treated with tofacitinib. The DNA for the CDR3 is TGTGCCAGCAGTTACTTATCCGGGACAGGGGCCCCCGAGCAGTACTTC. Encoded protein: CASSYLSGTGAPEQYF.